Each of the 26 T cell receptor beta chains below was sequenced from the same sample in a study of cytomegalovirus exposure and HLA in healthy donors. Profiling relied on immunoSEQ multiplex PCR, and the TCRdb table lists in-frame clones only, not all of them. The sample has 150,000 to 200,000 clones, 85% seen once; the top ten hold roughly 15%. Sequencing used PBMCs. These receptor sequences come from a young man in good health and CMV-seropositive.

This clone was found a few times. This chain uses TRBV28 with TRBJ2-7; D not certain. The CDR3 length is 12 residues. In germline, CDR1 is MDHEN, CDR2 SYDVKM. V gave up 6 bases and J gave up 1 base, with 7 bases separating them. The CDR3 here is CASRRTSYEQYF. CDR3 DNA: TGTGCCAGCAGACGAACATCCTACGAGCAGTACTTC.

This chain uses TRBV27 with TRBJ2-7; D is perhaps TRBD1 (6 bases). Trimming left V 0 bases short and J 3 bases short, with 9 bases between. The CDR3 contains 14 residues. Germline CDR1 reads MNHEY; CDR2 reads SMNVEV (reference sequence). As DNA, the CDR3 is TGTGCCAGCAGTTTATCTAGGGGGAGCTACGAGCAGTACTTC. Translation: CASSLSRGSYEQYF.

The rearrangement uses TRBV5-1 and TRBJ1-3, with D perhaps matching TRBD1 (6 bases). This CDR3 has 14 amino acids. V lost 7 bases and J lost 2, with 13 bases in between. Germline loops: CDR1 SGHRS, CDR2 YFSETQ. CDR3 sequence (DNA): TGCGCCAGCGGCCAGGGGATCGCTGGAAACACCATATATTTT. Amino acids: CASGQGIAGNTIYF.

The genes are TRBV4-1 and TRBJ2-6; D remains ambiguous. This CDR3 spans 15 amino acids. CDR1 MGHRA and CDR2 YSYEKL come from the germline V gene. Deletions cut 4 bases from V and 3 bases from J, with 10 bases between. The CDR3 loop is CASSLNTIGANVLTF. In DNA, the CDR3 is TGCGCCAGCAGCCTAAATACTATTGGGGCCAACGTCCTGACTTTC.

The V and J genes are TRBV5-1 and TRBJ1-2, with a possible D match to TRBD1 (6 bases). Germline-derived CDR1 and CDR2 are SGHRS and YFSETQ. This CDR3 contains 14 residues. Between the trimmed V and J ends, which lost 4 bases and 2 bases, there was a span of 12 bases. The CDR3 spells CASSTGPVNYGYTF. In DNA, the CDR3 is TGCGCCAGCAGCACAGGGCCAGTGAACTATGGCTACACCTTC.

V gene TRBV4-1 combines with J gene TRBJ2-3, with D perhaps matching TRBD2 (5 bases). V was clipped by 1 base and J by 0 bases, with 14 bases between them. This CDR3 has 17 residues. Germline CDR1 reads MGHRA; CDR2 reads YSYEKL. CDR3 DNA: TGCGCCAGCAGCCAAGTAATCACCGGGATCAGCACAGATACGCAGTATTTT. Protein: CASSQVITGISTDTQYF.

The chain has TRBV11-3 and TRBJ2-1; 10 nucleotides align to TRBD2. The CDR3 is 14 amino acids. V lost 8 bases to trimming and J lost 6 bases; unmatched junction nucleotides: 7. Germline CDR1 reads SGHNT; CDR2 reads YENEEA. CDR3 amino acids: CASQSGRGGNEQFF. The CDR3 DNA is TGTGCCAGCCAAAGCGGGAGGGGTGGCAATGAGCAGTTCTTC.

This chain links TRBV18 with TRBJ1-1, with D possibly being TRBD1 (5 bases). With 3 bases removed from V and 4 bases from J, the gap between germline ends came to 18 bases. Germline V gene lookup returns CDR1 KGHSH and CDR2 LQKENI. This CDR3 comprises 16 residues. The CDR3 protein is CASSPLSDSFGTEAFF. The CDR3 region has the DNA TGTGCCAGCTCACCCCTCTCAGACAGTTTTGGCACTGAAGCTTTCTTT.

V and J are TRBV7-3 and TRBJ2-1, with D possibly matching TRBD2 (6 bases). CDR3 length equals 12 residues. The V gene lost 3 bases and the J gene lost 8 bases, with 8 bases spanning the gap. Germline-derived CDR1 and CDR2 are SGHTA and FQGTGA. CDR3 residues: CASSFGGDEQFF. In nucleotides, the CDR3 is TGTGCCAGCAGCTTCGGGGGTGATGAGCAGTTCTTC.

J is TRBJ2-5 and V is TRBV30, with D uncertain. Trimming left V 5 bases short and J 2 bases short, with 6 bases between. This CDR3 has 11 amino acids. Germline CDR1 GTSNPN, CDR2 SVGIG (reference sequence). The CDR3 spells CAWDMQETQYF. CDR3 nucleotides: TGTGCCTGGGACATGCAAGAGACCCAGTACTTC.

The sample holds a few counts of this clone. The chain recombines TRBV2 with TRBJ1-2, with 8 bases lining up with TRBD1. Trimming at V came to 6 bases and at J to 3 bases, leaving 6 bases not matched to a gene. The CDR3 is made up of 14 amino acids. In germline, CDR1 is SNHLY, CDR2 FYNNEI. CDR3 sequence reads: CASSRQGTDYGYTF. The CDR3 DNA sequence: TGTGCCAGCAGCCGACAGGGGACCGACTATGGCTACACCTTC.

This sequence joins TRBV7-2 and TRBJ1-2; D is perhaps TRBD1 (5 bases). Germline CDR1 is SGHTA and CDR2 is FQGNSA. V was trimmed by 1 base and J by 9 bases, leaving 21 bases between them. The CDR3 extends over 16 amino acids. CDR3 sequence: CASSLEVGIGAISYTF. DNA of the CDR3: TGTGCCAGCAGCTTAGAAGTAGGGATTGGGGCGATTAGCTACACCTTC.

V is TRBV28 and J is TRBJ2-3, with D possibly being TRBD2 (6 bases). CDR1 and CDR2 (germline): MDHEN, SYDVKM. With 2 bases removed from V and 5 bases from J, the gap between germline ends came to 14 bases. The CDR3 is made up of 15 amino acids. The CDR3 sequence: CASSLPPSAGDTQYF. The CDR3 DNA reads as TGTGCCAGCAGTTTACCCCCTAGCGCGGGAGATACGCAGTATTTT. Combining the CDR3 with reference TRBV28 and TRBJ2-3 gives the whole variable domain DVKVTQSSRYLVKRTGEKVFLECVQDMDHENMFWYRQDPGLGLRLIYFSYDVKMKEKGDIPEGYSVSREKKERFSLILESASTNQTSMYLCASSLPPSAGDTQYFGPGTRLTVL.

For this clone: An end of the junction does not agree with germline; a read error may underlie this. The chain carries TRBV7-6 and TRBJ2-1, with D tentatively TRBD2 (6 bases). The CDR3 length is 17 residues. Germline loops: CDR1 SGHVS, CDR2 FNYEAQ. CDR3 nucleotide sequence: TGTGCCAGCAGCCTAGCAACGGCCGCGGCGGGGTACAATGAGCAGTTCTTC. Translated, it gives CASSLATAAAGYNEQFF.

V is TRBV5-1 and J is TRBJ1-1, with a tentative D call TRBD1 (6 bases). Trimming stripped 0 bases from V and 6 bases from J, with 15 bases between. Germline CDR1 SGHRS, CDR2 YFSETQ. This CDR3 spans 15 amino acids. Here the CDR3 reads CASSLANRVRAEAFF. CDR3 in DNA: TGCGCCAGCAGCTTGGCCAACAGGGTTAGGGCTGAAGCTTTCTTT.

The J gene is TRBJ1-1, the V gene TRBV5-5, with D maybe TRBD1 (6 bases). Germline-derived CDR1 and CDR2 are SGHKS and YYEKEE (reference sequence). CDR3 length: 12 residues. V was shortened by 0 bases and J by 8 bases, with 8 bases between the two germline ends. The CDR3 protein is CASSLEDREAFF. CDR3 bases: TGTGCCAGCAGCTTGGAGGACAGAGAAGCTTTCTTT.

This rearrangement joins TRBV9 to TRBJ1-1; no reliable D call. V was shortened by 6 bases and J by 7 bases, with 16 bases between the two germline ends. The CDR3 spans 13 residues. CDR1 and CDR2 (germline): SGDLS, YYNGEE. The DNA for the CDR3 is TGTGCCAGCACCCGCTTTGACGGGAATGAAGCTTTCTTT. The encoded protein is CASTRFDGNEAFF.

This chain links TRBV2 with TRBJ1-1; D is perhaps TRBD1 (5 bases). V lost 4 bases and J 3 bases, leaving 24 bases between the germline ends. Germline CDR1 and CDR2: SNHLY and FYNNEI. The CDR3 runs to 18 residues. The CDR3: CASSGASGTPGGYTEAFF. The DNA for the CDR3 is TGTGCCAGCAGTGGAGCCTCCGGGACCCCGGGAGGGTACACTGAAGCTTTCTTT.

In this sample, this clone turned up once. The V and J genes are TRBV9 and TRBJ2-7; perhaps TRBD1 as D (5 bases). The V gene lost 1 base and the J gene lost 3 bases, with 14 bases spanning the gap. The CDR3 sequence is 15 residues long. Germline CDR1 and CDR2: SGDLS and YYNGEE. The CDR3 region is CASSVTGSPLYEQYF. The CDR3 bases are TGTGCCAGCAGCGTAACAGGATCCCCCCTCTACGAGCAGTACTTC.

This sequence joins TRBV4-1 and TRBJ1-4; D is unclear. The ends were cut back, 0 bases at V and 0 bases at J, with 17 bases in the middle. Germline V lookup: CDR1 MGHRA, CDR2 YSYEKL. This CDR3 has 19 amino acids. In nucleotides, the CDR3 is TGCGCCAGCAGCCAAGATCGGGTAGACCTACACTCAACTAATGAAAAACTGTTTTTT. Its protein is CASSQDRVDLHSTNEKLFF.

The chain links TRBV2 to TRBJ1-1, with D possibly TRBD1 on 6 matching bases. V gave up 5 bases and J gave up 3 bases, with 13 bases separating them. Germline loops: CDR1 SNHLY, CDR2 FYNNEI. The CDR3 is 14 residues long. The CDR3 sequence is CASSQQGGDTEAFF. CDR3 DNA sequence: TGTGCCAGCAGTCAACAGGGAGGGGACACTGAAGCTTTCTTT. Full variable domain (remainder filled in from reference TRBV2 and TRBJ1-1): EPEVTQTPSHQVTQMGQEVILRCVPISNHLYFYWYRQILGQKVEFLVSFYNNEISEKSEIFDDQFSVERPDGSNFTLKIRSTKLEDSAMYFCASSQQGGDTEAFFGQGTRLTVV.

Many counts were recorded for this clone. The chain uses TRBV27 and TRBJ1-1; no definite D call. This CDR3 is built from 13 residues. Trimming removed 3 bases at V and 1 base at J, with 6 bases between. The germline CDR1 and CDR2 sequences are MNHEY and SMNVEV (reference sequence). The CDR3 DNA reads as TGTGCCAGCAGTTTCCGACAGAACACTGAAGCTTTCTTT. This translates into CASSFRQNTEAFF.

The chain links TRBV28 to TRBJ1-5; perhaps TRBD1 as D (6 bases). Germline CDR1 MDHEN, CDR2 SYDVKM. CDR3 size: 14 residues. Trimming shortened V by 4 bases and J by 8 bases, and 15 bases separated the two germline ends. This CDR3 is CASSSYRDLEPQHF. The CDR3 nucleotides are TGTGCCAGCAGTTCCTACAGGGACCTCGAGCCCCAGCATTTT.

V is TRBV28 and J is TRBJ1-2, with TRBD1 matching over 12 bases. Per germline, CDR1 MDHEN and CDR2 SYDVKM. This CDR3 is built from 15 residues. The V gene end was trimmed by 6 bases and the J gene end by 3 bases; junction bases not matched to a gene: 5. The CDR3 DNA follows: TGTGCCAGCAGCCCGGGGACAGGGGGCGACTATGGCTACACCTTC. This gives the protein CASSPGTGGDYGYTF.

CDR3 residues: CASLGGGEKLFF. The CDR3 nucleotides are TGTGCCAGCCTGGGGGGAGGGGAAAAACTGTTTTTT. The chain links TRBV28 to TRBJ1-4; perhaps TRBD1 as D (5 bases). Germline loops: CDR1 MDHEN, CDR2 SYDVKM. The CDR3 totals 12 residues. The V end lost 8 bases, the J end lost 8 bases, and 12 bases lay between the germline ends.

The chain has TRBV2 and TRBJ2-7; the D is unclear. Germline CDR1 and CDR2: SNHLY and FYNNEI. The length of the CDR3 is 13 residues. The V gene lost 1 base and the J gene lost 3 bases, with 7 bases spanning the gap. The CDR3 nucleotides read TGTGCCAGCAGTGAAGGTAGCTTCTACGAGCAGTACTTC. This codes for CASSEGSFYEQYF.